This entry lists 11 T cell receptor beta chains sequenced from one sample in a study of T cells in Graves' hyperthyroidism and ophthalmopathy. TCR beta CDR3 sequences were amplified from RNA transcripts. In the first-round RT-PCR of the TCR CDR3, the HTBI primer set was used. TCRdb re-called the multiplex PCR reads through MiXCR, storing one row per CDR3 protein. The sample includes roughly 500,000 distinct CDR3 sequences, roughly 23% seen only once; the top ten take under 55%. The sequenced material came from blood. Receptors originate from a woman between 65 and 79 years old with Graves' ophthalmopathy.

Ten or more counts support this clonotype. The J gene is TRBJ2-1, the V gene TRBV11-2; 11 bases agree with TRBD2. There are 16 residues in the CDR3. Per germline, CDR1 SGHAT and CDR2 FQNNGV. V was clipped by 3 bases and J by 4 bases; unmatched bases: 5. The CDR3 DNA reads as TGTGCCAGCAGCTTCCGGACTAGCGGGCCTTACAATGAGCAGTTCTTC. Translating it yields CASSFRTSGPYNEQFF.

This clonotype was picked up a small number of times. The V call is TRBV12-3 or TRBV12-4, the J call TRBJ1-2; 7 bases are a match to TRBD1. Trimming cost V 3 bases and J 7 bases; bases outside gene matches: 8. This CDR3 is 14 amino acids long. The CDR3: CASSFRSAGGGYTF. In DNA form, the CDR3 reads TGTGCCAGCAGTTTTAGGTCGGCAGGGGGTGGCTACACCTTC.

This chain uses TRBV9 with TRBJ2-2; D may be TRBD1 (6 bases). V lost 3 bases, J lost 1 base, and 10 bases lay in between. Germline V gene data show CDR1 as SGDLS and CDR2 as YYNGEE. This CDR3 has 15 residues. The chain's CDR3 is CASSGGQMNTGELFF. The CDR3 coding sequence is TGTGCCAGCAGCGGGGGACAAATGAACACCGGGGAGCTGTTTTTT.

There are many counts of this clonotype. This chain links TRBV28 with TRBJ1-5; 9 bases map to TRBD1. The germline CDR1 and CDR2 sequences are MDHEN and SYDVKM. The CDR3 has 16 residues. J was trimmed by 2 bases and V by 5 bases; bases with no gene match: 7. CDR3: CASSPPGTGRNQPQHF. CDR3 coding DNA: TGTGCCAGCAGTCCGCCCGGGACAGGGCGCAATCAGCCCCAGCATTTT.

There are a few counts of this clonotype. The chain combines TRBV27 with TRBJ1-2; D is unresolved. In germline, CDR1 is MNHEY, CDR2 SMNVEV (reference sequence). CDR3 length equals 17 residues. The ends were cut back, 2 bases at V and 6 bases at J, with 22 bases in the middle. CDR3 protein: CASSLSVFRLSENGYTF. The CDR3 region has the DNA TGTGCCAGCAGTTTAAGTGTTTTTAGGTTATCGGAGAATGGCTACACCTTC.

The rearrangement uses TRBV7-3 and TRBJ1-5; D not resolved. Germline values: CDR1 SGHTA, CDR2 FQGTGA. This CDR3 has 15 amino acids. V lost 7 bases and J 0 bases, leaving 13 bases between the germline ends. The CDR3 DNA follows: TGTGCCAGCACGTGTCTGGGGTATAGCAATCAGCCCCAGCATTTT. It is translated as CASTCLGYSNQPQHF.

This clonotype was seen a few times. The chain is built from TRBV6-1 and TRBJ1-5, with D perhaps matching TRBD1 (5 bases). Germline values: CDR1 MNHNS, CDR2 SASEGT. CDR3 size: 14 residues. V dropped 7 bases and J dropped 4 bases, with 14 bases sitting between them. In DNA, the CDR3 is TGTGCCAGCACTTCGGCGGGGCAGAATCAGCCCCAGCATTTT. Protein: CASTSAGQNQPQHF.

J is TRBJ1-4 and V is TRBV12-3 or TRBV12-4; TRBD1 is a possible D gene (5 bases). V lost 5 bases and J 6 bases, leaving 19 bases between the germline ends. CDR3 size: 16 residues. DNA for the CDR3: TGTGCCAGCAGTCTATCCGGGGCCCAAACAGATGAAAAACTGTTTTTT. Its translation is CASSLSGAQTDEKLFF.

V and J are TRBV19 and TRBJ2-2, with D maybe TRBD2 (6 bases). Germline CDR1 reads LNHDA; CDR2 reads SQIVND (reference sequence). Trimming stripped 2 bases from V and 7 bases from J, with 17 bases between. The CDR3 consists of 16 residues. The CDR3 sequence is CASSINRELDGGELFF. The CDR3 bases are TGTGCCAGTAGTATAAATCGGGAGCTTGATGGCGGGGAGCTGTTTTTT.

The chain's CDR3 is CASSLTDSLLSNEQFF. In DNA form, the CDR3 reads TGTGCCAGCAGCTTGACGGACAGTTTATTGAGCAATGAGCAGTTCTTC. This chain connects TRBV11-2 to TRBJ2-1; a possible D gene is TRBD1 (6 bases). In germline, CDR1 is SGHAT, CDR2 FQNNGV. CDR3 size: 16 residues. V was shortened by 3 bases and J by 6 bases, with 18 bases between the two germline ends.

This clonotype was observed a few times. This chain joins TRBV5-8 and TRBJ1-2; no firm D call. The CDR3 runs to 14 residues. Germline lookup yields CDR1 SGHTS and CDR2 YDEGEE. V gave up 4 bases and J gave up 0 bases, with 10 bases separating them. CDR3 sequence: CASSLGPTNYGYTF. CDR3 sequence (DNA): TGTGCCAGCAGCCTTGGACCGACTAACTATGGCTACACCTTC.